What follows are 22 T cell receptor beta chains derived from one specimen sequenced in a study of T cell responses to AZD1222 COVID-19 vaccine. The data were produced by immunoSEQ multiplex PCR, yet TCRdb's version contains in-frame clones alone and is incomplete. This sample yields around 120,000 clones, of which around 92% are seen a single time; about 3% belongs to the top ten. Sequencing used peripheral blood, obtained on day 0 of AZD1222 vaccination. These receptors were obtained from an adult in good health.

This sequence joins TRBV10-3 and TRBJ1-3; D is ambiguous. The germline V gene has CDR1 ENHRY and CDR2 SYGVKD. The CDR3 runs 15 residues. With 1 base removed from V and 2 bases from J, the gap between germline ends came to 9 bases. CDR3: CAISEWESAGNTIYF. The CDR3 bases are TGTGCCATCAGTGAGTGGGAATCGGCTGGAAACACCATATATTTT.

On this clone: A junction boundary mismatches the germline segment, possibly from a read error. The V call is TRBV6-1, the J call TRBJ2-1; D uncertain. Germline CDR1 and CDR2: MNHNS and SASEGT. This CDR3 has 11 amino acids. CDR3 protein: CASSEYSEQFF. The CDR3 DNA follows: TGTGCCAGCAGTGAATACAGTGAGCAGTTCTTC.

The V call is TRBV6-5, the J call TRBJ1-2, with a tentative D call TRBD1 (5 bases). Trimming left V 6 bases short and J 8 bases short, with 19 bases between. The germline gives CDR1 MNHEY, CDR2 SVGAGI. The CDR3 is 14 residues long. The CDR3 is CASSLLRRGGGYTF. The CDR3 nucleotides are TGTGCCAGCAGCCTACTCAGGAGGGGAGGCGGCTACACCTTC.

The CDR3 DNA reads as TGTGCCTGGAGTGTAGGGACAGCACTTGAAGCTTTCTTT. Translating gives CAWSVGTALEAFF. The rearrangement uses TRBV30 and TRBJ1-1, with 7 bases that match TRBD1. Germline assignment: CDR1 GTSNPN and CDR2 SVGIG (reference sequence). CDR3 length: 13 residues. Germline trimming cut 0 bases from V and 7 bases from J; bases unmatched to any gene: 5. The full variable domain, with the rest looked up from reference TRBV30 and TRBJ1-1, is SQTIHQWPATLVQPVGSPLSLECTVEGTSNPNLYWYRQAAGRGLQLLFYSVGIGQISSEVPQNLSASRPQDRQFILSSKKLLLSDSGFYLCAWSVGTALEAFFGQGTRLTVV.

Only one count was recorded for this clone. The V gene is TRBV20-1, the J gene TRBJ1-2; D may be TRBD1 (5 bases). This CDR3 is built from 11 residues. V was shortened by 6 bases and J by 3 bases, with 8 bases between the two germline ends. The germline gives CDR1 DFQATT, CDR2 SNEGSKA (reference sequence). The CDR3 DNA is TGCAGTGCATCGGGGGACTATGGCTACACCTTC. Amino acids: CSASGDYGYTF.

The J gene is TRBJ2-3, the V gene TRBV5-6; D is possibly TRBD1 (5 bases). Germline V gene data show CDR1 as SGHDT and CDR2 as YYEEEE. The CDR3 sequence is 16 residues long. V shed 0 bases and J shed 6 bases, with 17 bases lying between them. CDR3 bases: TGTGCCAGCAGCTTGGGGCTAGGGGTCCTCAGCGATACGCAGTATTTT. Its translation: CASSLGLGVLSDTQYF.

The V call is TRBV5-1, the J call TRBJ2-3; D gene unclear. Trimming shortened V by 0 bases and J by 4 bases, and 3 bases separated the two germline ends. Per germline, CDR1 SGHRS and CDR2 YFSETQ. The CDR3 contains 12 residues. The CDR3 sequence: CASSLVPDTQYF. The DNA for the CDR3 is TGCGCCAGCAGCTTGGTGCCAGATACGCAGTATTTT.

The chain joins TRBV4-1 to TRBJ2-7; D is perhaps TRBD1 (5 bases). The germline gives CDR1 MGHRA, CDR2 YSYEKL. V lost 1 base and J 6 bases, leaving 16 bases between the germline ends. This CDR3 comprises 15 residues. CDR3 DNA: TGCGCCAGCAGCCAAGGGATGCGCAGGGTCCCCGAGCAGTACTTC. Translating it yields CASSQGMRRVPEQYF.

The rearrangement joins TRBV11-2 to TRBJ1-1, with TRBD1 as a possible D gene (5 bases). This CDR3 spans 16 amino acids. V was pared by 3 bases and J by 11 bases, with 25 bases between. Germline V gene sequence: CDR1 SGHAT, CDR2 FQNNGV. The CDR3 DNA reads TGTGCCAGCAGCTTCAGCCCCGGGGCCGGGGCCTTTGGGGCTTTCTTT. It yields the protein CASSFSPGAGAFGAFF.

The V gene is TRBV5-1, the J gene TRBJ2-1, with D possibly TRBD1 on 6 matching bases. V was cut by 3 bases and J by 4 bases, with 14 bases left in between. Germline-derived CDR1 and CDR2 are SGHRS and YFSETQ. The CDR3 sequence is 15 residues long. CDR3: CASSWGTGIYNEQFF. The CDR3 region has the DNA TGCGCCAGCAGCTGGGGAACAGGGATATACAATGAGCAGTTCTTC.

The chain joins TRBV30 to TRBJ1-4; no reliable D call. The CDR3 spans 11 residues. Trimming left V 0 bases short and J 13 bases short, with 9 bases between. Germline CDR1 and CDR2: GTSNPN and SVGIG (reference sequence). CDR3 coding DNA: TGTGCCTGGAGTGTACACCCGATACTGTTTTTT. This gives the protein CAWSVHPILFF.

CDR3 nucleotides: TGTGCCAGCAGGCCGACAGGGGACAGTCAGCCCCAGCATTTT. Amino acids: CASRPTGDSQPQHF. The rearrangement joins TRBV6-6 to TRBJ1-5; 8 nucleotides line up with TRBD1. CDR3 length: 14 residues. V was pared by 6 bases and J by 6 bases, with 7 bases of the junction left unmatched. The V gene's germline CDR1 is MNHNY and CDR2 SVGAGI (reference sequence).

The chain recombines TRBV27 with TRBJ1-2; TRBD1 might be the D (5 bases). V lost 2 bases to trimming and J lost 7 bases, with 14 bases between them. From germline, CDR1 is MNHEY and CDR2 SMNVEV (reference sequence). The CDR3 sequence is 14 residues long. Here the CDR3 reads CASSLQGPRGGYTF. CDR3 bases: TGTGCCAGCAGTTTACAAGGGCCGAGGGGTGGCTACACCTTC.

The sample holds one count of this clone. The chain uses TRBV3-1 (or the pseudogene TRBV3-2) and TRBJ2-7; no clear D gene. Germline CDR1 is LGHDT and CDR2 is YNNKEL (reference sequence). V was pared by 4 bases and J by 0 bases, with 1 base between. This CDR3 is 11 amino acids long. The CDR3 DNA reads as TGTGCCAGCAGCCTCTCCTACGAGCAGTACTTC. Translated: CASSLSYEQYF.

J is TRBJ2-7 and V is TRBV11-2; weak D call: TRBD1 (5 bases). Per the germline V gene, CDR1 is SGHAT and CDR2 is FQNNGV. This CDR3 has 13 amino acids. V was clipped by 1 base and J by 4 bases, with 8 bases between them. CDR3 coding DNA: TGTGCCAGCAGCTTAGGGCGACAGTACGAGCAGTACTTC. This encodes CASSLGRQYEQYF.

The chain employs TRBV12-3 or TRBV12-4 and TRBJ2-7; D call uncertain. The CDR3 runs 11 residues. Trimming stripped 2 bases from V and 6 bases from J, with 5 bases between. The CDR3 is CASSLRGEQYF. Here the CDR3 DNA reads TGTGCCAGCAGTTTAAGAGGCGAGCAGTACTTC.

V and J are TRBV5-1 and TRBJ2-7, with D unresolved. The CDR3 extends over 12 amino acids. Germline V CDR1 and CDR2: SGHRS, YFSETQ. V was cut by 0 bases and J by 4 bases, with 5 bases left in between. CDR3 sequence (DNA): TGCGCCAGCAGCTTGGGTGGGTACGAGCAGTACTTC. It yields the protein CASSLGGYEQYF.

The CDR3 protein is CASSYTGTGDGYTF. The CDR3, as DNA: TGTGCCAGCAGTTACACCGGGACAGGGGATGGCTACACCTTC. J is TRBJ1-2 and V is TRBV6-5, with 10 positions matching TRBD1. Germline V lookup: CDR1 MNHEY, CDR2 SVGAGI. The CDR3 consists of 14 residues. Trimming removed 2 bases from V and 6 bases from J; junction bases left unmatched: 3.

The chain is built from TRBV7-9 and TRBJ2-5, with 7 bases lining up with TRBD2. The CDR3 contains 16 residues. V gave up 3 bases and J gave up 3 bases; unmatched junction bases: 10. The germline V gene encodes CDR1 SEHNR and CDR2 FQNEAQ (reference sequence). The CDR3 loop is CASSFPRREEEETQYF. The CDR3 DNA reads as TGTGCCAGCAGCTTCCCCCGACGGGAGGAGGAAGAGACCCAGTACTTC.

CDR3 protein: CASSDRGNSPLHF. The CDR3 bases are TGTGCCAGCTCGGACAGGGGGAATTCACCCCTCCACTTT. The chain uses TRBV9 and TRBJ1-6; 10 positions match TRBD1. The CDR3 is 13 amino acids. Germline-derived CDR1 and CDR2 are SGDLS and YYNGEE. V shed 7 bases and J 7 bases; nucleotides not matched to a gene: 2.

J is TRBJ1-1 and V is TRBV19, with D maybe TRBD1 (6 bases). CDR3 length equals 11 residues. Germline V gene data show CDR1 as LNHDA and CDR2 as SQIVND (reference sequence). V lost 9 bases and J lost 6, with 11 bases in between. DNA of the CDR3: TGTGCCAGCGGACAGCGTTCTGAAGCTTTCTTT. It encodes CASGQRSEAFF.

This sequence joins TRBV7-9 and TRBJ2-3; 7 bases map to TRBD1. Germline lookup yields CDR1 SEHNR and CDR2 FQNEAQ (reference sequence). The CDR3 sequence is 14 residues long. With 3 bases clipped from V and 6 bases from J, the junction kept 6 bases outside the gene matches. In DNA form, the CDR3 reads TGTGCCAGCAGCTTGGACAGGTTGCGCGATACGCAGTATTTT. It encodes CASSLDRLRDTQYF.